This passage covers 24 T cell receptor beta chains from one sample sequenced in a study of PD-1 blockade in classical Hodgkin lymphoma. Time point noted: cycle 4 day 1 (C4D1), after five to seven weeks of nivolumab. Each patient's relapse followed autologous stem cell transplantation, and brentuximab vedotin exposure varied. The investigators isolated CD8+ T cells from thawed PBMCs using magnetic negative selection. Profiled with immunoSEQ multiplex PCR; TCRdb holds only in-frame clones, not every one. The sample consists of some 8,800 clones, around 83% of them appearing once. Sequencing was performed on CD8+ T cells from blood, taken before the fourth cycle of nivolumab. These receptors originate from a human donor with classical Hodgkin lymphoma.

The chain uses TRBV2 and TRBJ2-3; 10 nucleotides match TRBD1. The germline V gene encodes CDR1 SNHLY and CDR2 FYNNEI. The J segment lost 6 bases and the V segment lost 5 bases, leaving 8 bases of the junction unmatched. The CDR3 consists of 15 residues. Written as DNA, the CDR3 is TGTGCCAGCAGTTTTAGGGGACAGGGGTTGGATACGCAGTATTTT. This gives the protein CASSFRGQGLDTQYF.

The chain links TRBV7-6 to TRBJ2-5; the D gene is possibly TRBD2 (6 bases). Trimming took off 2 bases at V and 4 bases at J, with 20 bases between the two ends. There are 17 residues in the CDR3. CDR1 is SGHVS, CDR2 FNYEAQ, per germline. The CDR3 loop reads CASSLRSGRAGGETQYF. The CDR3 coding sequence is TGTGCCAGCAGCTTAAGAAGTGGGCGAGCCGGGGGAGAGACCCAGTACTTC.

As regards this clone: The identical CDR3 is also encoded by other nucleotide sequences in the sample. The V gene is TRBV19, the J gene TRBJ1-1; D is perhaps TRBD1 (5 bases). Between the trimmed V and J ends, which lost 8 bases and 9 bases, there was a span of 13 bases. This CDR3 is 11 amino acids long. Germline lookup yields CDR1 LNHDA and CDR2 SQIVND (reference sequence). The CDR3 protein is CASSSGTKAFF. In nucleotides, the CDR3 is TGTGCCAGTTCCTCCGGGACCAAAGCTTTCTTT.

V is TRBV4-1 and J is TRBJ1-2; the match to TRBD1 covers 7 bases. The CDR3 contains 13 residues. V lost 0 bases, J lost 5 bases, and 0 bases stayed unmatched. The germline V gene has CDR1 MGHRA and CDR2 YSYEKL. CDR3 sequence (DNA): TGCGCCAGCAGCCAAGAGACAGGGTATGGCTACACCTTC. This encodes CASSQETGYGYTF.

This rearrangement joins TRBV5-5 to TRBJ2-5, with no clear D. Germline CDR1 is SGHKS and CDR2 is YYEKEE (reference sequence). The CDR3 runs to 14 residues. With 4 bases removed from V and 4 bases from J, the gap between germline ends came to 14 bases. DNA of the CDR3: TGTGCCAGCAGCGGAAGTAACCAACTAGAGACCCAGTACTTC. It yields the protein CASSGSNQLETQYF.

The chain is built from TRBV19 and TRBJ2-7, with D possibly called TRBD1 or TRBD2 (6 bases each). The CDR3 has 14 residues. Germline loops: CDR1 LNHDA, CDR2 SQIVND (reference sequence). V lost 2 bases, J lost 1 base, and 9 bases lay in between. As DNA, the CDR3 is TGTGCCAGTAGTATACGGGGGCAGTCCTACGAGCAGTACTTC. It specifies CASSIRGQSYEQYF. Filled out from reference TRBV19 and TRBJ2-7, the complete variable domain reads DGGITQSPKYLFRKEGQNVTLSCEQNLNHDAMYWYRQDPGQGLRLIYYSQIVNDFQKGDIAEGYSVSREKKESFPLTVTSAQKNPTAFYLCASSIRGQSYEQYFGPGTRLTVT.

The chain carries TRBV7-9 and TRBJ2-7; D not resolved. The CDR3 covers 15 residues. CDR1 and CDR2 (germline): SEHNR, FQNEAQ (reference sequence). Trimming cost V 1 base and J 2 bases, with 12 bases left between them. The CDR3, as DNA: TGTGCCAGCAGCTTAGACGTTTCGTTTGCCTACGAGCAGTACTTC. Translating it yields CASSLDVSFAYEQYF.

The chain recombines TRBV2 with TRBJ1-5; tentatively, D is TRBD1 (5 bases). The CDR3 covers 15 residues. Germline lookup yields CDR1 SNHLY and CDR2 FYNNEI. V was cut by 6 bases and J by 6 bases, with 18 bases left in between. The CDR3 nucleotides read TGTGCCAGCAGGGAGGTTCGGGGGGGGATTCAGCCCCAGCATTTT. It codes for CASREVRGGIQPQHF. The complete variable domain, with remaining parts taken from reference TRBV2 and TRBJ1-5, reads EPEVTQTPSHQVTQMGQEVILRCVPISNHLYFYWYRQILGQKVEFLVSFYNNEISEKSEIFDDQFSVERPDGSNFTLKIRSTKLEDSAMYFCASREVRGGIQPQHFGDGTRLSIL.

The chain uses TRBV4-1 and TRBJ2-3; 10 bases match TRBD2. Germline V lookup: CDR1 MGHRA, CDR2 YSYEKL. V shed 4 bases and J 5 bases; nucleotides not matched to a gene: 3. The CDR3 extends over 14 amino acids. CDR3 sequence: CASSLLAGLDTQYF. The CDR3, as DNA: TGCGCCAGCAGCCTACTAGCGGGGCTAGATACGCAGTATTTT.

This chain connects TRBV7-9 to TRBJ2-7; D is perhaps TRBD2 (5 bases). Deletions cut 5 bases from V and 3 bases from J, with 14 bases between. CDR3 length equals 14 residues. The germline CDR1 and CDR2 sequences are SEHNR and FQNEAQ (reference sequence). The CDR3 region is CASSGEARGYEQYF. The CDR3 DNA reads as TGTGCCAGCAGCGGAGAGGCCCGGGGCTACGAGCAGTACTTC.

Here the CDR3 DNA reads TGTGCCAGTAGTATGGGGACAGGCTTAACTGAAGCTTTCTTT. This encodes CASSMGTGLTEAFF. J is TRBJ1-1 and V is TRBV19; 8 bases are shared with TRBD1. This CDR3 comprises 14 residues. The trim removed 3 bases at V and 5 bases at J, leaving 5 bases unmatched. Germline loops: CDR1 LNHDA, CDR2 SQIVND (reference sequence).

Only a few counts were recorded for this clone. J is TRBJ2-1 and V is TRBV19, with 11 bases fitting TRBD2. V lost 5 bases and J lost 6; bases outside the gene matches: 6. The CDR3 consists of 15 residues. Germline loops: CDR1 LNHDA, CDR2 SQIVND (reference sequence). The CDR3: CASSLTSGAFNEQFF. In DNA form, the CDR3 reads TGTGCCAGTAGTTTGACTAGCGGGGCCTTCAATGAGCAGTTCTTC. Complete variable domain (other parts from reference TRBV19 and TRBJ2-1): DGGITQSPKYLFRKEGQNVTLSCEQNLNHDAMYWYRQDPGQGLRLIYYSQIVNDFQKGDIAEGYSVSREKKESFPLTVTSAQKNPTAFYLCASSLTSGAFNEQFFGPGTRLTVL.

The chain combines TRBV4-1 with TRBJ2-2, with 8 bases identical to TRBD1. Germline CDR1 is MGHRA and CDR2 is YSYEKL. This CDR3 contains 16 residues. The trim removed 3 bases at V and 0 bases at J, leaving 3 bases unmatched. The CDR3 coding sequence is TGCGCCAGCAGCCAGTCGGACAGGGCGAACACCGGGGAGCTGTTTTTT. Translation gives CASSQSDRANTGELFF.

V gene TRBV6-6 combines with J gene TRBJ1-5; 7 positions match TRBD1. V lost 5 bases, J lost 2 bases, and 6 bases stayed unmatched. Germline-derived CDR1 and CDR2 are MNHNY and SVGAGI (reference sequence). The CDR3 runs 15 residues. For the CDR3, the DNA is TGTGCCAGCAGTCAGACAGGGTCAGGCAATCAGCCCCAGCATTTT. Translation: CASSQTGSGNQPQHF.

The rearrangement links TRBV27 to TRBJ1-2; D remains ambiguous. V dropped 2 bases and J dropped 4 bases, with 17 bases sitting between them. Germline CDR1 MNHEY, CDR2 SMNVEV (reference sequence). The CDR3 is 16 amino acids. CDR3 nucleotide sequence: TGTGCCAGCAGTTTAAACAAGGCACAATTACGCTATGGCTACACCTTC. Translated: CASSLNKAQLRYGYTF.

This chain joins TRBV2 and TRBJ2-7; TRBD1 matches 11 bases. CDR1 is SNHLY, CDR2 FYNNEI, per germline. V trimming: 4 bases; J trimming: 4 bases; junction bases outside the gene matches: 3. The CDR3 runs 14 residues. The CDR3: CASSGDRGGYEQYF. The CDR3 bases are TGTGCCAGCAGTGGGGACAGGGGGGGATACGAGCAGTACTTC.

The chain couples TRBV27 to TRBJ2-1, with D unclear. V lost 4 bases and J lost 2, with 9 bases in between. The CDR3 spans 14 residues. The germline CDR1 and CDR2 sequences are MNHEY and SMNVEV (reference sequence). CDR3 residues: CASSSGGTYNEQFF. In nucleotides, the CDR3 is TGTGCCAGCAGTTCCGGCGGTACCTACAATGAGCAGTTCTTC.

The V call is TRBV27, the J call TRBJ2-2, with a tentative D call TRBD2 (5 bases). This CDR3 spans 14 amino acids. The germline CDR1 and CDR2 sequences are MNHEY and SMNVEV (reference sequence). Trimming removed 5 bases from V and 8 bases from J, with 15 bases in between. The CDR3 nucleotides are TGTGCCAGCAGTCCCCTTTCTGGCGGGGGGGAGCTGTTTTTT. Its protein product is CASSPLSGGGELFF.

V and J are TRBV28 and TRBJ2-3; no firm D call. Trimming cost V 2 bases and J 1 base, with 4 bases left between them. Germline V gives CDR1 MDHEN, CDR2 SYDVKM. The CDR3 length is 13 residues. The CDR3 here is CASSLQGTDTQYF. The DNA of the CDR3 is TGTGCCAGCAGTTTACAGGGCACAGATACGCAGTATTTT.

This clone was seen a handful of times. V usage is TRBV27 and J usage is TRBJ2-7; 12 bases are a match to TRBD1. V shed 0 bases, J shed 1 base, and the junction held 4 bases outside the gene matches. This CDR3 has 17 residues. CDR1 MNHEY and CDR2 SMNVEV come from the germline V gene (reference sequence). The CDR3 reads CASSLSPGQGASYEQYF. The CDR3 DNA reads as TGTGCCAGCAGTTTATCCCCGGGACAGGGGGCGTCCTACGAGCAGTACTTC.

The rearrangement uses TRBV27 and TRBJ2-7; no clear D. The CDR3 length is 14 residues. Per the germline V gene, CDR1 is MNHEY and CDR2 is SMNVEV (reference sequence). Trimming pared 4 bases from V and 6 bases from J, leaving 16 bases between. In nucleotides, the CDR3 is TGTGCCAGCAGTTCCCTGCTGCTGTTAGGCGAGCAGTACTTC. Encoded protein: CASSSLLLLGEQYF.

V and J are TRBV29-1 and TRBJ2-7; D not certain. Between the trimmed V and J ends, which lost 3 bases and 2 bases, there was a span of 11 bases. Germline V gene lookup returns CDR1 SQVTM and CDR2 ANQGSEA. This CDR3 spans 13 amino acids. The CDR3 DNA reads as TGCAGCGTTGAGGGAAACTCCCCCTACGAGCAGTACTTC. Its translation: CSVEGNSPYEQYF.

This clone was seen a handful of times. CDR3 nucleotide sequence: TGTGCCAGCAGCTTGGTAACAGGGTACCCCCTCCACTTT. This encodes CASSLVTGYPLHF. J is TRBJ1-6 and V is TRBV5-4; TRBD1 is a possible D gene (6 bases). The V gene lost 0 bases and the J gene lost 13 bases, with 11 bases spanning the gap. Per germline, CDR1 SGHNT and CDR2 YYREEE (reference sequence). CDR3 size: 13 residues.

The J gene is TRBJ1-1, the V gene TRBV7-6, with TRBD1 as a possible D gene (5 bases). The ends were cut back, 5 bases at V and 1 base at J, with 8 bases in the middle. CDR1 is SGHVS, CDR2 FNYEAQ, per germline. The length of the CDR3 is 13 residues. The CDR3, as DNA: TGTGCCAGCAGCGAGGGGCCGAACACTGAAGCTTTCTTT. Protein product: CASSEGPNTEAFF.